The 10 T cell receptor beta chains in this list originate from one sample, sequenced in a study of blood T cell repertoires in COVID-19 (dated by TCRdb to 2018 to 2021). Receptors were amplified or captured by the immunoSEQ multiplex PCR assay. The table was pulled from immuneACCESS by TCRdb, which kept in-frame rearrangements only. Such tables lose some clones; where checked, under half of the loss comes from unresolved V genes, and the rest has no known cause. In all, the sample holds about 150,000 clones, and 70% to 85% of those were seen once. The ten largest clones add up to under 20% of the sample. The sequenced sample was PBMCs or T cells enriched from blood (not recorded which). These receptors originate from an older woman in a cohort exposed to, infected with or recovered from COVID-19 (not recorded which).

This clone appeared a single time. The CDR3 protein is CASSSVGEETQYF. DNA of the CDR3: TGTGCCAGCAGCTCGGTGGGAGAAGAGACCCAGTACTTC. The J gene is TRBJ2-5, the V gene TRBV11-3, with D perhaps matching TRBD2 (5 bases). The CDR3 loop spans 13 amino acids. In germline, CDR1 is SGHNT, CDR2 YENEEA. With 4 bases removed from V and 3 bases from J, the gap between germline ends came to 9 bases.

The chain couples TRBV4-1 to TRBJ2-6; TRBD1 agrees at 7 bases. Germline CDR1 and CDR2: MGHRA and YSYEKL. V was pared by 0 bases and J by 0 bases, with 8 bases of the junction left unmatched. The CDR3 covers 19 residues. The DNA for the CDR3 is TGCGCCAGCAGCCAAGATCGGGCAGGGGGTCTCTCTGGGGCCAACGTCCTGACTTTC. This encodes CASSQDRAGGLSGANVLTF.

The V and J genes are TRBV5-1 and TRBJ2-2; maybe TRBD1 (5 bases). This CDR3 contains 14 residues. V lost 0 bases to trimming and J lost 4 bases, with 7 bases between them. Germline CDR1 SGHRS, CDR2 YFSETQ. The CDR3 here is CASSLAQGTGELFF. The CDR3 nucleotides are TGCGCCAGCAGCTTGGCTCAGGGCACCGGGGAGCTGTTTTTT.

The rearrangement joins TRBV24-1 to TRBJ1-1, with unresolved D. This CDR3 is 13 amino acids long. The V gene lost 2 bases and the J gene lost 6 bases, with 9 bases spanning the gap. CDR1 KGHDR and CDR2 SFDVKD come from the germline V gene. Here the CDR3 reads CATSDSGSAEAFF. In nucleotides, the CDR3 is TGTGCCACCAGTGATTCCGGGAGCGCTGAAGCTTTCTTT.

This clone was detected a few times. The chain links TRBV27 to TRBJ2-7, with TRBD2 matching over 8 bases. This CDR3 comprises 14 residues. The V gene end was trimmed by 5 bases and the J gene end by 6 bases; junction bases not matched to a gene: 9. CDR1 and CDR2 (germline): MNHEY, SMNVEV (reference sequence). The CDR3 sequence is CASSRSGSFTEQYF. The CDR3 region has the DNA TGTGCCAGCAGTCGCAGCGGGAGTTTCACCGAGCAGTACTTC.

The chain carries TRBV19 and TRBJ2-4; a weak D match, TRBD1 (5 bases). The CDR3 is made up of 17 amino acids. V lost 4 bases and J lost 0, with 16 bases in between. Germline CDR1 is LNHDA and CDR2 is SQIVND (reference sequence). CDR3 residues: CASSTVHRSIAKNIQYF. DNA of the CDR3: TGTGCCAGTAGTACCGTCCACAGGTCAATAGCCAAAAACATTCAGTACTTC.

This clone turned up a few times. Additional DNA sequences in this sample encode the identical CDR3. V and J are TRBV7-3 and TRBJ2-3; 8 bases align to TRBD2. Germline CDR1 SGHTA, CDR2 FQGTGA. There are 14 residues in the CDR3. V lost 3 bases, J lost 5 bases, and 4 bases stayed unmatched. CDR3 residues: CASSFSGNEDTQYF. For the CDR3, the DNA is TGTGCCAGCAGCTTTAGCGGGAATGAAGATACGCAGTATTTT.

This clone was counted a few times. The chain employs TRBV24-1 and TRBJ2-2; TRBD1 might be the D (6 bases). The germline V and J ends were trimmed by 2 bases and 3 bases, with 9 bases remaining between them. This CDR3 spans 15 amino acids. Germline CDR1 and CDR2: KGHDR and SFDVKD. CDR3 DNA sequence: TGTGCCACCAGTGATTGGACAGTCGACACCGGGGAGCTGTTTTTT. As protein: CATSDWTVDTGELFF.

The chain employs TRBV11-1 and TRBJ2-1; weak D call: TRBD1 (5 bases). There are 15 residues in the CDR3. Germline V gives CDR1 SGHAT, CDR2 FQDESV (reference sequence). Trimming shortened V by 7 bases and J by 7 bases, and 20 bases separated the two germline ends. The CDR3, as DNA: TGTGCCAGCACATCTGCCCCAGGGTTCTCTAATGAGCAGTTCTTC. It yields the protein CASTSAPGFSNEQFF.

The rearrangement uses TRBV6-1 and TRBJ1-6, with 8 bases identical to TRBD1. The V segment lost 3 bases and the J segment 9 bases; nucleotides outside the gene matches: 10. Germline assignment: CDR1 MNHNS and CDR2 SASEGT. The CDR3 consists of 16 residues. The CDR3 DNA sequence: TGTGCCAGCAGTGACAATTCGGGCAGGGGGCGTTCACCCCTCCACTTT. Its protein product is CASSDNSGRGRSPLHF.